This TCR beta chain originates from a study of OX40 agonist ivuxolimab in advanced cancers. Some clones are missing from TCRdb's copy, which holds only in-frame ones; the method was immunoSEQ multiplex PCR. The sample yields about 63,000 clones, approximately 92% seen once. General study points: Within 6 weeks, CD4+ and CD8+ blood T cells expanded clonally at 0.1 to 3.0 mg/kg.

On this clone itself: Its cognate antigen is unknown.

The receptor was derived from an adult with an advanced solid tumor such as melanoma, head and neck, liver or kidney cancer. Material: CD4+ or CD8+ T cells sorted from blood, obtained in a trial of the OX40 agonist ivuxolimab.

CDR3 amino acids: CASTKDGTGIYGYTF. In DNA, the CDR3 is TGTGCCAGCACCAAGGACGGTACCGGGATCTATGGCTACACCTTC. The chain combines TRBV6-5 with TRBJ1-2, with D hard to call. Germline CDR1 MNHEY, CDR2 SVGAGI. The CDR3 has 15 residues. V lost 7 bases, J lost 4 bases, and 19 bases lay in between.